This TCR beta chain was identified during a study of shared clonotypes between healthy human individuals. Study findings and constraints: The represented genetic and exposure-history diversity was limited by the small number of donors.

The method was immunoSEQ multiplex PCR; TCRdb's version includes in-frame clones alone and lacks a portion of them. The table shows approximately 350,000 clones, with about 74% occurring only once. With regard to this clone: The target antigen is unknown. The same CDR3 can be traced to other DNA sequences in this sample.

Trimming removed 0 bases from V and 3 bases from J, with 6 bases in between. The CDR3 contains 12 residues. CDR1 and CDR2 from the germline V gene are GTSNPN and SVGIG (reference sequence). The gene calls are TRBV30 and TRBJ2-7; tentatively, D is TRBD2 (6 bases). The sequence was obtained from a man aged 25-40 years in good health. The material sequenced was memory CD4+ T cells sorted from blood. Regarding subset: CD45RA-negative fraction. CDR3 sequence (DNA): TGTGCCTGGAGTGTGGGGGGCTACGAGCAGTACTTC. Translation: CAWSVGGYEQYF.